This T cell receptor (beta chain) was obtained from a study of spatial heterogeneity in lung cancer. The V end lost 4 bases, the J end lost 6 bases, and 13 bases lay between the germline ends. This CDR3 contains 14 residues. CDR1 is SEHNR and CDR2 is FQNEAQ in the germline V gene (reference sequence). TCRdb reprocessed the 5' RACE reads via MiXCR and lists one record per CDR3 protein. The sample yields over 35,000 distinct CDR3 sequences, about 10% seen once. Stated time point: blood at routine non-recurrence follow-up after resection. The chain recombines TRBV7-9 with TRBJ2-1, with D possibly called TRBD1 or TRBD2 (5 bases each). This sample comprised PBMCs, obtained at follow-up. The receptor comes from a female donor with early-stage non-small cell lung cancer. DNA of the CDR3: TGTGCCAGCAGCTCCCCCGGGGCCCCCAATGAGCAGTTCTTC. This translates into CASSSPGAPNEQFF.